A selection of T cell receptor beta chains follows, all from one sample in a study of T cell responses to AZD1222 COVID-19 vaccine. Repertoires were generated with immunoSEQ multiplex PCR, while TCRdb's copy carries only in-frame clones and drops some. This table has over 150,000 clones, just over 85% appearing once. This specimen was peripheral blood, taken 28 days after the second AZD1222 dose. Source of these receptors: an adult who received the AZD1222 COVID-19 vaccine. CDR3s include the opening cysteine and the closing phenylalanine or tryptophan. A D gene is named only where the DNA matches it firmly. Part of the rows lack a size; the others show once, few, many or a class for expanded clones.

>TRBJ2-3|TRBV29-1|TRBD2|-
CSVDRGGAGTDTQYF
TGCAGCGTTGACCGCGGGGGGGCCGGGACAGATACGCAGTATTTT
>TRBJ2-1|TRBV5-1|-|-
CASIPGRGLGNEQFF
TGCGCCAGCATCCCGGGGCGGGGGCTAGGAAATGAGCAGTTCTTC
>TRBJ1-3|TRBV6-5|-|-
CASSSLNTIYF
TGTGCCAGCAGTTCCCTAAACACCATATATTTT
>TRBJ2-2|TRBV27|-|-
CAILNTGELFF
TGTGCCATCCTGAACACCGGGGAGCTGTTTTTT
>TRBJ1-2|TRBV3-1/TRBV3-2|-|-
CASKLGNYGYTF
TGTGCCAGCAAACTAGGAAACTATGGCTACACCTTC
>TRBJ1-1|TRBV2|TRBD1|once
CASTLDRGQTEAFF
TGTGCCAGCACCCTCGACAGGGGGCAAACTGAAGCTTTCTTT
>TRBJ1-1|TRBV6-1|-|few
CASSEAPGPAPNTEAFF
TGTGCCAGCAGTGAAGCCCCCGGGCCAGCTCCGAACACTGAAGCTTTCTTT
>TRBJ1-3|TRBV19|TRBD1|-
CASSIPGQAFSGNTIYF
TGTGCCAGTAGTATACCGGGACAGGCCTTCTCTGGAAACACCATATATTTT
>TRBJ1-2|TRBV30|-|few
CAWSQVNYGYTF
TGTGCCTGGAGTCAGGTTAACTATGGCTACACCTTC
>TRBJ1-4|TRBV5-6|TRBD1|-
CASSLQGMREKLFF
TGTGCCAGCAGCCTACAGGGGATGCGGGAAAAACTGTTTTTT
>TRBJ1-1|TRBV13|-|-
CASSLRGARVFNTEAFF
TGTGCCAGCAGCTTGCGAGGGGCACGGGTTTTTAACACTGAAGCTTTCTTT
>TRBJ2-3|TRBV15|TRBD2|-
CATSRDRAGPTDTQYF
TGTGCCACCAGCAGAGATAGAGCGGGGCCCACAGATACGCAGTATTTT
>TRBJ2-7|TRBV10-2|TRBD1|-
CASSEPGQGKYEQYF
TGCGCCAGCAGTGAGCCGGGACAGGGGAAATACGAGCAGTACTTC
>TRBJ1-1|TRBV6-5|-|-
CASMLFPEAFF
TGTGCCAGCATGTTGTTCCCAGAAGCTTTCTTT
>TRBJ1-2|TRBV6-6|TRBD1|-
CASSYRDRGGYGYTF
TGTGCCAGCAGTTACCGGGACAGGGGGGGCTATGGCTACACCTTC
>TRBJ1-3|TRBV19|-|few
CACRGGSGNTIYF
TGTGCCTGTCGGGGAGGCTCTGGAAACACCATATATTTT
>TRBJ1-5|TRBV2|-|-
CASSVTDPRLTAQHF
TGTGCCAGCAGTGTTACAGACCCAAGGTTGACGGCCCAGCATTTT
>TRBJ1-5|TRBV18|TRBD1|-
CASSPRQGGDQPQHF
TGTGCCAGCTCACCACGACAGGGGGGAGATCAGCCCCAGCATTTT
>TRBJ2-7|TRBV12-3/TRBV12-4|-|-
CASKGGSYEQYF
TGTGCCAGCAAAGGCGGCTCCTACGAGCAGTACTTC
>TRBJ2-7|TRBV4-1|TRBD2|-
CASSQPSGDYEQYF
TGCGCCAGCAGCCAACCTAGCGGTGACTACGAGCAGTACTTC
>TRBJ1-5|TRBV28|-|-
CASSLVISNQPQHF
TGTGCCAGCAGTTTAGTCATCAGCAATCAGCCCCAGCATTTT
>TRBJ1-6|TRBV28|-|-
CASSLGGLTLHF
TGTGCCAGCAGTTTAGGGGGGCTTACCCTCCACTTT
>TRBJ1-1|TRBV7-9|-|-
CASSVRQKSLNTEAFF
TGTGCCAGCAGCGTTAGACAGAAAAGTTTGAACACTGAAGCTTTCTTT
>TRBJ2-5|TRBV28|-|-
CASSLPGGETQYF
TGTGCCAGCAGTTTACCTGGGGGGGAGACCCAGTACTTC
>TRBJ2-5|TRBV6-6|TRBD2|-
CAISGLTRRPETQYF
TGTGCCATTTCGGGACTAACCCGCCGTCCGGAGACCCAGTACTTC
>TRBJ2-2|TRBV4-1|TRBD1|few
CASSPPPGQGIGELFF
TGCGCCAGCAGCCCCCCTCCGGGACAGGGTATCGGGGAGCTGTTTTTT
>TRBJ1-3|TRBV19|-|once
CASSWRQGSGNTIYF
TGTGCCAGTAGTTGGAGGCAGGGCTCTGGAAACACCATATATTTT
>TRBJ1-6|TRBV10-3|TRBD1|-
CAIRNNRDSNNSPLHF
TGTGCCATCAGAAATAATCGGGACAGCAATAATTCACCCCTCCACTTT
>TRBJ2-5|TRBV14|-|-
CASSQSGGFQETQYF
TGTGCCAGCAGCCAGTCAGGCGGATTCCAAGAGACCCAGTACTTC
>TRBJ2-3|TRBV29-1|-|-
CSVAPGGGTDTQYF
TGCAGCGTTGCACCAGGGGGGGGCACAGATACGCAGTATTTT
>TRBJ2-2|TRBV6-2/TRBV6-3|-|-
CASSLDLGTGELFF
TGTGCCAGCAGCCTAGACCTGGGGACCGGGGAGCTGTTTTTT
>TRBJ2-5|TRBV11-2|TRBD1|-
CASSSRDRGPETQYF
TGTGCCAGCAGCTCGAGGGACAGGGGGCCAGAGACCCAGTACTTC